These 4 T cell receptor beta chains were all obtained from the same sample, sequenced in a study of blood T cell repertoires in COVID-19. Clones were sequenced by immunoSEQ multiplex PCR, and TCRdb holds only the in-frame ones, with some missing. The data hold 130,000 or so clones, with approximately 80% observed a single time. The sample comprised peripheral blood. Receptors originate from a human donor in a cohort sampled during active COVID-19.

The gene calls are TRBV28 and TRBJ1-2, with a possible D match to TRBD1 (6 bases). Per the germline V gene, CDR1 is MDHEN and CDR2 is SYDVKM. The V gene lost 4 bases and the J gene lost 5 bases, with 11 bases spanning the gap. This CDR3 comprises 13 residues. CDR3 DNA: TGTGCCAGCAGTTCGGGGGGCGCGTATGGCTACACCTTC. This codes for CASSSGGAYGYTF.

The rearrangement uses TRBV7-9 and TRBJ2-1; 11 nucleotides align to TRBD1. The V and J ends lost 1 base and 9 bases, in that order; junction bases with no gene match: 5. CDR3 length: 15 residues. Germline assignment: CDR1 SEHNR and CDR2 FQNEAQ (reference sequence). In DNA form, the CDR3 reads TGTGCCAGCAGCTTAGTATGGGGACAGGGGGGTGAGCAGTTCTTC. Translating gives CASSLVWGQGGEQFF.

This clone was recorded a few times. This chain links TRBV29-1 with TRBJ1-2; D not certain. The length of the CDR3 is 13 residues. Germline loops: CDR1 SQVTM, CDR2 ANQGSEA. Trimming left V 3 bases short and J 0 bases short, with 8 bases between. CDR3 protein: CSVEWGANYGYTF. The CDR3 nucleotides read TGCAGCGTTGAGTGGGGAGCTAACTATGGCTACACCTTC.

The CDR3 region is CASSLVGGQTNTGELFF. In nucleotides, the CDR3 is TGTGCCAGCAGCTTAGTTGGTGGGCAGACAAACACCGGGGAGCTGTTTTTT. V usage is TRBV7-6 and J usage is TRBJ2-2; D is ambiguous. The CDR3 runs to 17 residues. Germline CDR1 SGHVS, CDR2 FNYEAQ. With 1 base removed from V and 2 bases from J, the gap between germline ends came to 14 bases.